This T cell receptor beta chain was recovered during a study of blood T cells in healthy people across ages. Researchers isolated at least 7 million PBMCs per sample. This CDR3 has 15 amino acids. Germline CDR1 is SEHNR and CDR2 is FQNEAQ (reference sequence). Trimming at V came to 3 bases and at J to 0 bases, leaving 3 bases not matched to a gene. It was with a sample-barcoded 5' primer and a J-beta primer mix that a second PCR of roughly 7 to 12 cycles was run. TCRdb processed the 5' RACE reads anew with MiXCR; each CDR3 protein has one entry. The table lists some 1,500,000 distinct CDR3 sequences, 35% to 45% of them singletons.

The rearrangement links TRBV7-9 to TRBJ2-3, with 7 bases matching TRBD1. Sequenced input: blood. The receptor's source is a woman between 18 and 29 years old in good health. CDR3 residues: CASSFGTVSTDTQYF. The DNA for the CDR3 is TGTGCCAGCAGCTTCGGGACAGTAAGCACAGATACGCAGTATTTT. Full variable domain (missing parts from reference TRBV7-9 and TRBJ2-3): DTGVSQNPRHKITKRGQNVTFRCDPISEHNRLYWYRQTLGQGPEFLTYFQNEAQLEKSRLLSDRFSAERPKGSFSTLEIQRTEQGDSAMYLCASSFGTVSTDTQYFGPGTRLTVL.